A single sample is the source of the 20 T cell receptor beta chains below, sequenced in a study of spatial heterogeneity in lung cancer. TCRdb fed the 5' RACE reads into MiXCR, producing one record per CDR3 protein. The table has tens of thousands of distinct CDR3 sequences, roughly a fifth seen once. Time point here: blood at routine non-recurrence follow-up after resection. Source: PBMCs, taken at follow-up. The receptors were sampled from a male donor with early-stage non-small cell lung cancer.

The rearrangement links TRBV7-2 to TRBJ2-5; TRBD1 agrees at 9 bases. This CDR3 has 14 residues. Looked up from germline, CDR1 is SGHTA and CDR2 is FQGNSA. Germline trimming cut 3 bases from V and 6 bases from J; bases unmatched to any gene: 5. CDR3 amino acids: CASSLGQGGKTQYF. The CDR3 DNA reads TGTGCCAGCAGCTTGGGACAGGGTGGGAAGACCCAGTACTTC. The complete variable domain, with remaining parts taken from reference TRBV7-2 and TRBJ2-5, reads GAGVSQSPSNKVTEKGKDVELRCDPISGHTALYWYRQSLGQGLEFLIYFQGNSAPDKSGLPSDRFSAERTGGSVSTLTIQRTQQEDSAVYLCASSLGQGGKTQYFGPGTRLLVL.

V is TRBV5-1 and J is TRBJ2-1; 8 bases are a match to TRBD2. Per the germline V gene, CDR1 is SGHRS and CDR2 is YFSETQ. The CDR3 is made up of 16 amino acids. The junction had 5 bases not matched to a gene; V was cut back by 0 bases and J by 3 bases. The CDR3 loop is CASSLAAGEIYNEQFF. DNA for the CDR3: TGCGCCAGCAGCTTGGCAGCGGGAGAGATCTACAATGAGCAGTTCTTC.

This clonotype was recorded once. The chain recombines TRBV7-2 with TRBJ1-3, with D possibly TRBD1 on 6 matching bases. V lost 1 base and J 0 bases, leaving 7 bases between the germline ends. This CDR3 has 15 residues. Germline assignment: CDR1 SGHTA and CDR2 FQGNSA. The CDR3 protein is CASSLGRGSGNTIYF. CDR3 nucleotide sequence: TGTGCCAGCAGCTTAGGCAGGGGCTCTGGAAACACCATATATTTT.

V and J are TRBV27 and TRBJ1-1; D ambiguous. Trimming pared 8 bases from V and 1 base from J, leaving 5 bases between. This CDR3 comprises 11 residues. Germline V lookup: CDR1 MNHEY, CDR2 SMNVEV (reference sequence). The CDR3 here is CASGRNTEAFF. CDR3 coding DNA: TGTGCCAGCGGACGGAACACTGAAGCTTTCTTT.

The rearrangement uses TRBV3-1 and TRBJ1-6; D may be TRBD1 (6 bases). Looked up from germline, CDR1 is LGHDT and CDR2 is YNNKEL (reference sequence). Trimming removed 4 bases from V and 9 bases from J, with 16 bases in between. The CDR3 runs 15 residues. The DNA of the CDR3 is TGTGCCAGCAGCCCCCACTACAGGGATGGTTCACCCCTCCACTTT. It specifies CASSPHYRDGSPLHF.

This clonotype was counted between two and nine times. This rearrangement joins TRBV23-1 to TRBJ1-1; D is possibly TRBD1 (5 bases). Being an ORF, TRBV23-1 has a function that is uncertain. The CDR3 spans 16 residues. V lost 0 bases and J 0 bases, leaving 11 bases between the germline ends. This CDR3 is CASSQSRRGMNTEAFF. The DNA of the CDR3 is TGCGCCAGCAGTCAATCACGGAGGGGTATGAACACTGAAGCTTTCTTT.

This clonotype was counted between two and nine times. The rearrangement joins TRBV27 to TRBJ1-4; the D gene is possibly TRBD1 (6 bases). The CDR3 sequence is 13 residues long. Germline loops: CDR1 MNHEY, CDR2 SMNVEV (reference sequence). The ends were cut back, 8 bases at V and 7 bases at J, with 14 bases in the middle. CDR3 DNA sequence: TGTGCCAGCGGGCCGGGGGCGGTTGAAAAACTGTTTTTT. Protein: CASGPGAVEKLFF. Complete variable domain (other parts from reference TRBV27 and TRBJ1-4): EAQVTQNPRYLITVTGKKLTVTCSQNMNHEYMSWYRQDPGLGLRQIYYSMNVEVTDKGDVPEGYKVSRKEKRNFPLILESPSPNQTSLYFCASGPGAVEKLFFGSGTQLSVL.

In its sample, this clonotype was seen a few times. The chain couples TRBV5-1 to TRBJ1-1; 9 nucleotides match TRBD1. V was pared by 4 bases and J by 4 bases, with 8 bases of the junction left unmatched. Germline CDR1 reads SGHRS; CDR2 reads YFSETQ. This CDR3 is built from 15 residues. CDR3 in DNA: TGCGCCAGCAGCCAGAACAGGGGGCTCGGCACTGAAGCTTTCTTT. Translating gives CASSQNRGLGTEAFF.

The CDR3 nucleotides are TGTGCCAGCAGACCGAGAGAGCACGAGCAGTACTTC. Translating it yields CASRPREHEQYF. This chain uses TRBV21-1 with TRBJ2-7. TRBV21-1 is annotated as a pseudogene. The CDR3 sequence is 12 residues long.

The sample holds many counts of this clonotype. The CDR3 is CASSAGSSTGELFF. The CDR3 coding sequence is TGCGCCAGCAGTGCCGGGTCGAGCACCGGGGAGCTGTTTTTT. This chain links TRBV10-1 with TRBJ2-2; no definite D call. V lost 4 bases to trimming and J lost 4 bases, with 10 bases between them. Germline values: CDR1 WNHNN, CDR2 SYGVQD (reference sequence). The length of the CDR3 is 14 residues.

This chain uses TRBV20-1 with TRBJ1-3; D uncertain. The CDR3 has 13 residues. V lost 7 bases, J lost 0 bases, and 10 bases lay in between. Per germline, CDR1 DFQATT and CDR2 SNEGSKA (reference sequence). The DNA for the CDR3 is TGCAGTGTCAGGAGCGGCTCTGGAAACACCATATATTTT. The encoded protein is CSVRSGSGNTIYF.

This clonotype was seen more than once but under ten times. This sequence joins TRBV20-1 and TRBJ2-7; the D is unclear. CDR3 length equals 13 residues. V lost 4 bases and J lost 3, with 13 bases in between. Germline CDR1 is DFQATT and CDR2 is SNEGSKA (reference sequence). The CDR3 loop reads CSATGRSYYEQYF. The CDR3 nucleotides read TGCAGTGCTACGGGCCGATCTTACTACGAGCAGTACTTC.

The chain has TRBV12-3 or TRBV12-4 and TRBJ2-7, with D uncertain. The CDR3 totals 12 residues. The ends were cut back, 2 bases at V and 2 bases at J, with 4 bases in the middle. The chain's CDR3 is CASSLRPYEQYF. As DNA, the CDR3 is TGTGCCAGCAGTTTAAGGCCCTACGAGCAGTACTTC.

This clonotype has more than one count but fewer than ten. Written as DNA, the CDR3 is TGCAGTGCTAGCGGGGGCTCAAGCTCCTACAATGAGCAGTTCTTC. It codes for CSASGGSSSYNEQFF. The chain is built from TRBV20-1 and TRBJ2-1, with D perhaps being TRBD1 or TRBD2 (6 bases each). This CDR3 has 15 amino acids. From germline, CDR1 is DFQATT and CDR2 SNEGSKA (reference sequence). Trimming cost V 3 bases and J 0 bases, with 12 bases left between them.

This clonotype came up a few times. DNA of the CDR3: TGTGCCAGCAGCTCTAGGGAGGGCACAGATACGCAGTATTTT. Translated: CASSSREGTDTQYF. The genes are TRBV6-4 and TRBJ2-3; possibly TRBD2 for D (6 bases). The CDR3 is 14 residues long. Germline CDR1 and CDR2: MRHNA and SNTAGT. Trimming shortened V by 6 bases and J by 1 base, and 11 bases separated the two germline ends.

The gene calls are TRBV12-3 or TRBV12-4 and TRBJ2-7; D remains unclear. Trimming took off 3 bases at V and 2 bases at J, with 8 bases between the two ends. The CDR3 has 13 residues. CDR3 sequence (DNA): TGTGCCAGCAGTTTGGGAACTCCCTACGAGCAGTACTTC. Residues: CASSLGTPYEQYF.

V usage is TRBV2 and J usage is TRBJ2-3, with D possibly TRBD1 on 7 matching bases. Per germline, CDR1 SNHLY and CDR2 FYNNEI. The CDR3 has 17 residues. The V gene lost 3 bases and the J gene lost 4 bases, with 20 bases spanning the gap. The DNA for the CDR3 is TGTGCCAGCAGTGACCCGGAGGGGGCGATTCCCGCAGATACGCAGTATTTT. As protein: CASSDPEGAIPADTQYF. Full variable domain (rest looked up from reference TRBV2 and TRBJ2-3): EPEVTQTPSHQVTQMGQEVILRCVPISNHLYFYWYRQILGQKVEFLVSFYNNEISEKSEIFDDQFSVERPDGSNFTLKIRSTKLEDSAMYFCASSDPEGAIPADTQYFGPGTRLTVL.

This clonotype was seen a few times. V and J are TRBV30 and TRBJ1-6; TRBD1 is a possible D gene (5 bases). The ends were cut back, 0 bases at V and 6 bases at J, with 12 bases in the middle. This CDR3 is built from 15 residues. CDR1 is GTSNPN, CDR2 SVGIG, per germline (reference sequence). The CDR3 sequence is CAWSVRTGGNSPLHF. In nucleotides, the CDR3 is TGTGCCTGGAGTGTCAGAACAGGCGGTAATTCACCCCTCCACTTT. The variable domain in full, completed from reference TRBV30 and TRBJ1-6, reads SQTIHQWPATLVQPVGSPLSLECTVEGTSNPNLYWYRQAAGRGLQLLFYSVGIGQISSEVPQNLSASRPQDRQFILSSKKLLLSDSGFYLCAWSVRTGGNSPLHFGNGTRLTVT.

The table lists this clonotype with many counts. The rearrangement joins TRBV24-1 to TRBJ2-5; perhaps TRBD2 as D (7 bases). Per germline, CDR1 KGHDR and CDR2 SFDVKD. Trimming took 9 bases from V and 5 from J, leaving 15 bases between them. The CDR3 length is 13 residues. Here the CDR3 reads CATRRGPGETQYF. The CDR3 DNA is TGTGCCACCCGGCGGGGGCCGGGGGAGACCCAGTACTTC.

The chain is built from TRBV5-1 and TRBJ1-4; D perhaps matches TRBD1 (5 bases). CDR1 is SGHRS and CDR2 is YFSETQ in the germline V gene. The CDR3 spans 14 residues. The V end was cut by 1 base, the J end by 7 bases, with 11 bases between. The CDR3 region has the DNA TGCGCCAGCAGCTTGAGTACAGGAGGTGAAAAACTGTTTTTT. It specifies CASSLSTGGEKLFF.